The 9 T cell receptor beta chains listed next were all sequenced from one sample in a study of cytotoxic CD8 clonotypes in ibrutinib-treated CLL. TCRdb's copy holds only in-frame clones and misses some; the assay was immunoSEQ multiplex PCR. The sample has around 16,000 clones; about 70% are singletons. This material consisted of PBMCs, taken before ibrutinib treatment. The receptors come from a human donor with chronic lymphocytic leukemia.

This clone was observed a handful of times. The gene calls are TRBV19 and TRBJ1-6, with TRBD1 matching 8 bases. Trimming removed 3 bases from V and 7 bases from J; junction bases left unmatched: 2. This CDR3 region has 14 residues. CDR1 is LNHDA and CDR2 is SQIVND in the germline V gene (reference sequence). The CDR3 spells CASSMGQANSPLHF. For the CDR3, the DNA is TGTGCCAGTAGTATGGGACAGGCAAATTCACCCCTCCACTTT.

The V gene is TRBV10-2, the J gene TRBJ2-2, with TRBD1 matching over 7 bases. The junction had 7 bases not matched to a gene; V was cut back by 7 bases and J by 2 bases. Germline V gene data show CDR1 as WSHSY and CDR2 as SAAADI. This CDR3 is built from 15 residues. CDR3 coding DNA: TGCGCCAGCATCACCCGGGACAGCAACACCGGGGAGCTGTTTTTT. Amino acid sequence: CASITRDSNTGELFF.

The rearrangement joins TRBV5-1 to TRBJ2-2; 7 bases are shared with TRBD1. Germline loops: CDR1 SGHRS, CDR2 YFSETQ. The junction had 5 bases not matched to a gene; V was cut back by 4 bases and J by 2 bases. CDR3 length: 15 amino acids. The CDR3 region is CASSTGQSNTGELFF. The CDR3 nucleotides read TGCGCCAGCAGCACGGGACAGTCTAACACCGGGGAGCTGTTTTTT.

The CDR3 DNA is TGCGCCAGCAGCTTGGGGTCGCGGGAAGAGCAGTACTTC. Encoded protein: CASSLGSREEQYF. The rearrangement uses TRBV5-1 and TRBJ2-7; D may be TRBD2 (6 bases). The CDR3 has 13 residues. V was shortened by 0 bases and J by 7 bases, with 11 bases between the two germline ends. Germline V gene data show CDR1 as SGHRS and CDR2 as YFSETQ. The full variable domain, in which reference TRBV5-1 and TRBJ2-7 provide the parts outside the CDR3, is KAGVTQTPRYLIKTRGQQVTLSCSPISGHRSVSWYQQTPGQGLQFLFEYFSETQRNKGNFPGRFSGRQFSNSRSEMNVSTLELGDSALYLCASSLGSREEQYFGPGTRLTVT.

The chain is built from TRBV5-1 and TRBJ2-1; D unclear. This CDR3 is built from 13 residues. CDR1 is SGHRS, CDR2 YFSETQ, per germline. The V gene lost 4 bases and the J gene lost 10 bases, with 15 bases spanning the gap. This CDR3 reads CASSLDILREQFF. CDR3 nucleotide sequence: TGCGCCAGCAGCCTGGATATACTTAGGGAGCAGTTCTTC.

The V and J genes are TRBV5-6 and TRBJ2-5, with D unclear. The CDR3 runs to 13 residues. The V gene's germline CDR1 is SGHDT and CDR2 YYEEEE. The V end lost 1 base, the J end lost 4 bases, and 8 bases lay between the germline ends. Here the CDR3 reads CASSLSGLETQYF. CDR3 sequence (DNA): TGTGCCAGCAGCTTGTCAGGTTTAGAGACCCAGTACTTC. The full variable domain, rest sourced from reference TRBV5-6 and TRBJ2-5, is DAGVTQSPTHLIKTRGQQVTLRCSPKSGHDTVSWYQQALGQGPQFIFQYYEEEERQRGNFPDRFSGHQFPNYSSELNVNALLLGDSALYLCASSLSGLETQYFGPGTRLLVL.

The genes are TRBV7-9 and TRBJ2-2; either TRBD1 or TRBD2 may fit D (5 bases each). Germline V gives CDR1 SEHNR, CDR2 FQNEAQ (reference sequence). Trimming pared 11 bases from V and 6 bases from J, leaving 13 bases between. There are 12 residues in the CDR3. CDR3 residues: CAGKEGPGELFF. CDR3 DNA sequence: TGTGCCGGGAAAGAGGGACCCGGGGAGCTGTTTTTT.

The CDR3 here is CASSLVSGRVNTEAFF. CDR3 DNA sequence: TGCGCCAGCAGCTTGGTGTCAGGGAGGGTGAACACTGAAGCTTTCTTT. The chain links TRBV5-1 to TRBJ1-1; a weak D match, TRBD1 (5 bases). Trimming left V 0 bases short and J 0 bases short, with 12 bases between. The CDR3 covers 16 residues. Germline lookup yields CDR1 SGHRS and CDR2 YFSETQ.

The V and J genes are TRBV19 and TRBJ1-5; D gene uncertain. The CDR3 has 15 residues. The V gene's germline CDR1 is LNHDA and CDR2 SQIVND (reference sequence). V lost 7 bases to trimming and J lost 0 bases, with 13 bases between them. This CDR3 is CASKQPENSNQPQHF. The CDR3 coding sequence is TGTGCCAGTAAACAACCGGAAAATAGCAATCAGCCCCAGCATTTT. Based on the CDR3 plus reference TRBV19 and TRBJ1-5, the full variable domain is DGGITQSPKYLFRKEGQNVTLSCEQNLNHDAMYWYRQDPGQGLRLIYYSQIVNDFQKGDIAEGYSVSREKKESFPLTVTSAQKNPTAFYLCASKQPENSNQPQHFGDGTRLSIL.